These 20 T cell receptor beta chains originate from one sample sequenced in a study of blood T cell repertoires in COVID-19. The assay was immunoSEQ multiplex PCR, and TCRdb's table has in-frame clones only and misses some. The sample comprises under 250,000 clones, around nine tenths of which are singletons, and around 1.7% rests with the top ten. The specimen sequenced was peripheral blood. The receptor source for this set is a woman between 55 and 75 years old who had recovered from COVID-19.

This sequence joins TRBV7-2 and TRBJ2-2; no clear D gene. V was pared by 6 bases and J by 3 bases, with 17 bases between. CDR3 length: 16 residues. The germline gives CDR1 SGHTA, CDR2 FQGNSA. This chain's CDR3 is CASRQTRRRDTGELFF. The CDR3 DNA reads TGTGCCAGCAGACAAACCCGCCGACGGGACACCGGGGAGCTGTTTTTT.

DNA of the CDR3: TGTGCCAGCAGCTTACTACGGTTGTATAGCGGGGAGCTGTTTTTT. Its protein product is CASSLLRLYSGELFF. The rearrangement joins TRBV7-2 to TRBJ2-2; D unclear. The V end lost 2 bases, the J end lost 7 bases, and 14 bases lay between the germline ends. The CDR3 totals 15 residues. Germline CDR1 SGHTA, CDR2 FQGNSA.

The chain links TRBV19 to TRBJ2-3; TRBD2 might be the D (6 bases). The CDR3 has 15 amino acids. Trimming pared 9 bases from V and 2 bases from J, leaving 18 bases between. Germline CDR1 LNHDA, CDR2 SQIVND (reference sequence). CDR3 region: CASNTPGDPTDTQYF. CDR3 nucleotide sequence: TGTGCCAGCAACACCCCGGGGGACCCCACAGATACGCAGTATTTT.

This chain links TRBV7-8 with TRBJ1-1, with 7 bases identical to TRBD1. This CDR3 has 15 residues. J was trimmed by 0 bases and V by 5 bases; bases with no gene match: 6. In germline, CDR1 is SGHVS, CDR2 FQNEAQ. For the CDR3, the DNA is TGTGCCAGCAGCCCGTTGACAGGGATGAACACTGAAGCTTTCTTT. Its translation is CASSPLTGMNTEAFF.

The rearrangement joins TRBV19 to TRBJ2-5, with TRBD2 matching over 9 bases. This CDR3 has 17 amino acids. CDR1 is LNHDA and CDR2 is SQIVND in the germline V gene (reference sequence). V dropped 2 bases and J dropped 1; count of bases not matched to a gene: 8. The CDR3 loop is CASSISFSGGLQETQYF. The CDR3 nucleotides read TGTGCCAGTAGTATAAGTTTCAGCGGGGGGCTCCAAGAGACCCAGTACTTC.

This clone was counted only a few times. The chain uses TRBV7-9 and TRBJ1-2; 9 bases map to TRBD1. V gave up 5 bases and J gave up 4 bases; unmatched junction bases: 5. The CDR3 covers 14 residues. Germline CDR1 is SEHNR and CDR2 is FQNEAQ (reference sequence). The CDR3 nucleotides are TGTGCCAGCAGCCCACCGGGACAGGGCTATGGCTACACCTTC. It specifies CASSPPGQGYGYTF.

CDR3 in amino acids: CASSQAGTTYGYTF. Here the CDR3 DNA reads TGCGCCAGCAGCCAAGCCGGGACAACTTATGGCTACACCTTC. This sequence joins TRBV4-1 and TRBJ1-2, with D tentatively TRBD1 (6 bases). Trimming shortened V by 1 base and J by 5 bases, and 11 bases separated the two germline ends. Germline V CDR1 and CDR2: MGHRA, YSYEKL. This CDR3 is built from 14 residues.

The CDR3 nucleotides read TGCGCCAGCAGCTTGCCGGGCTCTGGAAACACCATATATTTT. This translates into CASSLPGSGNTIYF. The rearrangement uses TRBV5-1 and TRBJ1-3; D unresolved. With 1 base removed from V and 0 bases from J, the gap between germline ends came to 5 bases. There are 14 residues in the CDR3. CDR1 and CDR2 from the germline V gene are SGHRS and YFSETQ.

The V and J genes are TRBV11-3 and TRBJ2-1; 9 positions agree with TRBD1. CDR1 SGHNT and CDR2 YENEEA come from the germline V gene. V dropped 3 bases and J dropped 8; count of bases not matched to a gene: 5. CDR3 length: 14 residues. CDR3 sequence: CASSFRDRVHEQFF. CDR3 DNA sequence: TGTGCCAGCAGCTTCCGGGACAGGGTCCATGAGCAGTTCTTC.

The chain links TRBV18 to TRBJ1-1, with 7 bases fitting TRBD1. With 1 base clipped from V and 2 bases from J, the junction kept 7 bases outside the gene matches. Germline lookup yields CDR1 KGHSH and CDR2 LQKENI. The CDR3 is 16 residues long. DNA for the CDR3: TGTGCCAGCTCACCACGAAGGGACAGTTTAAACACTGAAGCTTTCTTT. This translates into CASSPRRDSLNTEAFF.

A single count supports this clone. V and J are TRBV2 and TRBJ2-7; 9 bases align to TRBD1. CDR3 length: 16 amino acids. The ends lost 4 bases at V and 5 bases at J; junction bases unmatched: 12. Germline CDR1 and CDR2: SNHLY and FYNNEI. Here the CDR3 DNA reads TGTGCCAGCAGTGCTCGAAGGGGGACAGGGATTCACGAGCAGTACTTC. This encodes CASSARRGTGIHEQYF. Variable domain in full (rest from reference TRBV2 and TRBJ2-7): EPEVTQTPSHQVTQMGQEVILRCVPISNHLYFYWYRQILGQKVEFLVSFYNNEISEKSEIFDDQFSVERPDGSNFTLKIRSTKLEDSAMYFCASSARRGTGIHEQYFGPGTRLTVT.

The chain is built from TRBV28 and TRBJ2-7; TRBD2 matches at 8 bases. Germline loops: CDR1 MDHEN, CDR2 SYDVKM. This CDR3 has 14 residues. J lost 4 bases, V lost 2 bases, and 4 bases had no gene match. In DNA form, the CDR3 reads TGTGCCAGCAGTTTAACGGGACTAGATTACGAGCAGTACTTC. This sequence encodes CASSLTGLDYEQYF.

The chain combines TRBV6-5 with TRBJ2-7; TRBD1 matches at 8 bases. Germline V CDR1 and CDR2: MNHEY, SVGAGI. The CDR3 covers 14 residues. V lost 6 bases, J lost 3 bases, and 7 bases stayed unmatched. CDR3 sequence: CASRTGDIGYEQYF. CDR3 nucleotides: TGTGCCAGCAGGACAGGGGATATAGGCTACGAGCAGTACTTC.

Here the CDR3 reads CASSQEGQGRGYTF. The DNA for the CDR3 is TGCGCCAGCAGCCAAGAGGGACAGGGTCGTGGCTACACCTTC. The chain uses TRBV4-1 and TRBJ1-2; 9 bases align to TRBD1. The CDR3 sequence is 14 residues long. From germline, CDR1 is MGHRA and CDR2 YSYEKL. After removal of 0 bases from V and 7 bases from J, the junction contained 3 bases not matched to a gene.

This clone is a singleton in its sample. The gene calls are TRBV24-1 and TRBJ2-5; 9 nucleotides agree with TRBD1. In germline, CDR1 is KGHDR, CDR2 SFDVKD. This CDR3 is 16 amino acids long. J gave up 4 bases and V 5 bases, and 10 bases lay outside the gene matches. The CDR3 reads CATSAPLQGAGETQYF. DNA for the CDR3: TGTGCCACCAGTGCCCCGCTACAGGGGGCGGGAGAGACCCAGTACTTC.

This clone was picked up one time. V and J are TRBV6-5 and TRBJ2-3; maybe TRBD1 (6 bases). V lost 8 bases and J 2 bases, leaving 11 bases between the germline ends. Looked up from germline, CDR1 is MNHEY and CDR2 is SVGAGI. The CDR3 is 13 residues long. The DNA for the CDR3 is TGTGCCAGCCAGAGGACAGCCACAGATACGCAGTATTTT. Encoded protein: CASQRTATDTQYF.

V is TRBV2 and J is TRBJ2-3; 10 bases match TRBD2. This CDR3 is built from 16 residues. CDR1 is SNHLY, CDR2 FYNNEI, per germline. With V trimmed by 3 bases and J by 1 base, 4 bases remained unmatched. The CDR3 protein is CASSDGGTSGTDTQYF. The CDR3 DNA follows: TGTGCCAGCAGTGACGGTGGGACTAGCGGCACAGATACGCAGTATTTT.

This rearrangement joins TRBV7-2 to TRBJ1-2, with 7 bases fitting TRBD1. J was trimmed by 2 bases and V by 11 bases; bases with no gene match: 14. Germline CDR1 reads SGHTA; CDR2 reads FQGNSA. The CDR3 spans 15 residues. CDR3 in amino acids: CAGKGQARGNYGYTF. CDR3 bases: TGTGCCGGAAAAGGACAGGCCAGGGGAAACTATGGCTACACCTTC.

The chain links TRBV20-1 to TRBJ1-1, with D possibly matching TRBD1 (6 bases). The CDR3 consists of 11 residues. Germline loops: CDR1 DFQATT, CDR2 SNEGSKA (reference sequence). V was trimmed by 7 bases and J by 1 base, leaving 7 bases between them. The CDR3 bases are TGCAGTGGGGGACAGAACACTGAAGCTTTCTTT. Its protein product is CSGGQNTEAFF.

This clone was recorded once. The rearrangement joins TRBV19 to TRBJ1-2; TRBD1 agrees at 8 bases. Per the germline V gene, CDR1 is LNHDA and CDR2 is SQIVND (reference sequence). The V segment lost 10 bases and the J segment 7 bases; nucleotides outside the gene matches: 20. The CDR3 covers 16 residues. CDR3 in amino acids: CATIKPGQGISGGYTF. As DNA, the CDR3 is TGTGCCACTATCAAACCCGGACAGGGAATTTCGGGTGGCTACACCTTC.